The 10 T cell receptor beta chains in this list originate from one sample, sequenced in a study of T-cell reconstitution after alpha-beta-depleted transplantation in children. TCRbeta library construction was performed incorporating unique molecular identifiers. TCRdb itself ran the PCR reads through MiXCR, one entry per CDR3 protein. The profile covers approximately 300,000 distinct CDR3 sequences, with around 10% appearing a single time and roughly a quarter taken by the ten largest. Material: peripheral blood, obtained 180 days after TCRalphabeta/CD19-depleted stem cell transplant. These receptors all stem from a male patient aged 2 to 9 who had a stem cell transplant for chronic granulomatous disease, so the T cells may come from the graft donor.

This clonotype was detected a few times. The gene calls are TRBV7-9 and TRBJ2-2, with 10 bases fitting TRBD1. CDR3 length equals 16 residues. Germline lookup yields CDR1 SEHNR and CDR2 FQNEAQ (reference sequence). The V and J ends lost 5 bases and 5 bases, in that order; junction bases with no gene match: 8. CDR3 sequence reads: CASSTRQGARTGELFF. The CDR3 DNA reads TGTGCCAGCAGCACCCGACAGGGGGCGCGAACCGGGGAGCTGTTTTTT. Filled out from reference TRBV7-9 and TRBJ2-2, the complete variable domain reads DTGVSQNPRHKITKRGQNVTFRCDPISEHNRLYWYRQTLGQGPEFLTYFQNEAQLEKSRLLSDRFSAERPKGSFSTLEIQRTEQGDSAMYLCASSTRQGARTGELFFGEGSRLTVL.

This clonotype has ten or more counts. The chain employs TRBV15 and TRBJ1-5; the match to TRBD1 covers 8 bases. The trim removed 1 base at V and 9 bases at J, leaving 5 bases unmatched. Germline assignment: CDR1 LNHNV and CDR2 YYDKDF (reference sequence). This CDR3 has 14 residues. The CDR3 is CATSRGTGTLPQHF. The CDR3 coding sequence is TGTGCCACCAGCAGAGGGACAGGGACGTTGCCCCAGCATTTT.

This clonotype was seen at least ten times. The chain recombines TRBV6-5 with TRBJ1-2; D remains ambiguous. The CDR3 runs to 15 residues. The germline gives CDR1 MNHEY, CDR2 SVGAGI. Trimming took 2 bases from V and 7 from J, leaving 17 bases between them. The CDR3 loop is CASSYLGPFPFGYTF. As DNA, the CDR3 is TGTGCCAGCAGTTACCTCGGTCCTTTTCCTTTTGGCTACACCTTC.

A note on this clonotype: A much larger clone is a single base away; this may be a read error. The chain recombines TRBV28 with TRBJ2-3, with TRBD2 as a possible D gene (5 bases). CDR3 length: 15 residues. Germline V lookup: CDR1 MDHEN, CDR2 SYDVKM. In DNA form, the CDR3 reads TGTGCCAGCAGTTTCCCAGCGGTCGGCACAGATACGCTGTATTTT. This translates into CASSFPAVGTDTLYF. Supplemented by reference TRBV28 and TRBJ2-3, the full variable domain reads DVKVTQSSRYLVKRTGEKVFLECVQDMDHENMFWYRQDPGLGLRLIYFSYDVKMKEKGDIPEGYSVSREKKERFSLILESASTNQTSMYLCASSFPAVGTDTLYFGPGTRLTVL.

This clonotype was seen just once. A much larger clone is a single base away; this may be a read error. V and J are TRBV29-1 and TRBJ1-2; perhaps TRBD1 as D (6 bases). Trimming shortened V by 4 bases and J by 12 bases, and 18 bases separated the two germline ends. The germline V gene encodes CDR1 SQVTM and CDR2 ANQGSEA. CDR3 length: 12 amino acids. The CDR3 reads CSVGQDFGGDTF. Written as DNA, the CDR3 is TGCAGCGTTGGACAGGATTTCGGGGGCGACACCTTC. The full variable domain, completed using reference TRBV29-1 and TRBJ1-2, is SAVISQKPSRDICQRGTSLTIQCQVDSQVTMMFWYRQQPGQSLTLIATANQGSEATYESGFVIDKFPISRPNLTFSTLTVSNMSPEDSSIYLCSVGQDFGGDTFGSGTRLTVV.

This clonotype was detected ten times or more. The chain is built from TRBV20-1 and TRBJ2-3, with D possibly matching TRBD2 (5 bases). Looked up from germline, CDR1 is DFQATT and CDR2 is SNEGSKA (reference sequence). V was trimmed by 3 bases and J by 6 bases, leaving 16 bases between them. The CDR3 has 14 residues. DNA for the CDR3: TGCAGTGCTAGTCAACTAGTTGGATCGGATACGCAGTATTTT. Protein sequence: CSASQLVGSDTQYF.

This clonotype was found many times. The rearrangement uses TRBV4-2 and TRBJ2-1, with D possibly being TRBD1 or TRBD2 (7 bases each). The V end lost 0 bases, the J end lost 7 bases, and 16 bases lay between the germline ends. Germline CDR1 reads LGHNA; CDR2 reads YNFKEQ. The CDR3 runs to 16 residues. In DNA form, the CDR3 reads TGTGCCAGCAGCCAAGAAACGAGGGGGCGGGGGAATGAGCAGTTCTTC. Protein: CASSQETRGRGNEQFF.

As regards this clonotype: This may be a read error: a much more frequent sequence differs by one nucleotide. V is TRBV27 and J is TRBJ2-7; 7 bases line up with TRBD1. CDR1 MNHEY and CDR2 SMNVEV come from the germline V gene (reference sequence). The CDR3 contains 14 residues. The DNA for the CDR3 is TGTGCCAGCAGGCTTATTACAGGGGCCTACGAGCGGTACTTC. Translation gives CASRLITGAYERYF.

With regard to this clonotype: A much larger clonotype is one base distant, so this may be a read error. The chain has TRBV7-2 and TRBJ1-1; 7 bases align to TRBD1. The V gene's germline CDR1 is SGHTA and CDR2 FQGNSA. This CDR3 has 15 amino acids. The DNA for the CDR3 is TGTGCCAGCAGCAACCGACAGGGCCCCAACACTAAAGCTTTCTTT. Translated: CASSNRQGPNTKAFF.

This clonotype was picked up one time. A much more abundant neighbour one base away suggests this may be a read error. The chain employs TRBV12-3 or TRBV12-4 and TRBJ2-3; 10 bases are a match to TRBD2. J was trimmed by 0 bases and V by 6 bases; bases with no gene match: 9. This CDR3 has 17 amino acids. CDR3 sequence (DNA): TGTGCCAGCAGGGGGACTAGCGCGAGGGCTAGCACAGATACGCAGTATTTT. Residues: CASRGTSARASTDTQYF.